The rows below give T cell receptor beta chains drawn from one sample of a study of shared clonotypes between healthy human individuals. Profiled with immunoSEQ multiplex PCR; TCRdb holds only in-frame clones, not every one. This repertoire shows 2 million to 2.5 million clones, approximately 94% found once; its top ten account for around 0.13%. Material for sequencing was naive CD4+ T cells sorted from blood. Receptor source: a man aged 18 to 30 in good health. The CDR3 runs from the conserved cysteine through the conserved F or W. D genes are given only for firm matches. The size entry is marked missing in some rows and otherwise reads once, few, many or a size class.

j_gene,abundance,len,v_gene,d_gene,CDR3nt,CDR3aa
TRBJ2-7,NA,15,TRBV7-2,NA,TGTGCCAGCAAGATTACCGGCGGTGGCAGGGACGAGCAGTACTTC,CASKITGGGRDEQYF
TRBJ2-1,NA,15,TRBV5-1,NA,TGCGCCAGCAGCCAGGGCGGGGGACAGTACAATGAGCAGTTCTTC,CASSQGGGQYNEQFF
TRBJ1-4,NA,16,TRBV30,NA,TGTGCCTGGAGTGGAGGAATCGGCAGGGCAAGTGAAAAACTGTTTTTT,CAWSGGIGRASEKLFF
TRBJ1-2,NA,12,TRBV5-1,NA,TGCGCCAGCAGCTTTGCGGGGGATGGCTACACCTTC,CASSFAGDGYTF
TRBJ1-1,once,15,TRBV6-5,TRBD1,TGTGCCACTTCCGAGGGACAGCGAAGGAGCACTGAAGCTTTCTTT,CATSEGQRRSTEAFF
TRBJ2-7,NA,14,TRBV10-1,TRBD1,TGCGCCAGCATCCCGGGACAGGCTTATCCCGAGCAGTACTTC,CASIPGQAYPEQYF
TRBJ1-2,NA,16,TRBV9,NA,TGTGCCAGCAGCGTAGGTATGGGCGCAGGGGTGTATGGCTACACCTTC,CASSVGMGAGVYGYTF
TRBJ1-6,NA,13,TRBV6-5,NA,TGTGCCAGCAGTTACACCCTGGGTTCACCCCTCCACTTT,CASSYTLGSPLHF
TRBJ1-2,NA,15,TRBV4-1,NA,TGCGCCAGCACCAAACGAACCGGGACTGAGTATGGCTACACCTTC,CASTKRTGTEYGYTF
TRBJ2-2,few,15,TRBV5-1,NA,TGCGCCAGCAGCTTGGCCGGGGAGAACACCGGGGAGCTGTTTTTT,CASSLAGENTGELFF
TRBJ1-2,NA,14,TRBV2,NA,TGTGCCAGCACCCCGGCCCTAATTAACTATGGCTACACCTTC,CASTPALINYGYTF
TRBJ1-2,NA,12,TRBV6-5,TRBD1,TGTGCCAGCAGTAGACAGGGACGCGGCTACACCTTC,CASSRQGRGYTF
TRBJ1-4,NA,14,TRBV6-1,TRBD1,TGTGCCAGCAGAAGACAGGGGACTAATGAAAAACTGTTTTTT,CASRRQGTNEKLFF
TRBJ2-1,NA,16,TRBV2,NA,TGTGCCAGCAACAGGGCGATCTTAATCCCCTACAATGAGCAGTTCTTC,CASNRAILIPYNEQFF
TRBJ2-1,NA,16,TRBV5-5,TRBD1,TGTGCCAGCAGCTACTTTACAGGGGGTAAGGACTATGAGCAGTTCTTC,CASSYFTGGKDYEQFF
TRBJ1-3,NA,13,TRBV6-1,NA,TGTGCCAGCAGACCGGACCCAACAAACACCATATATTTT,CASRPDPTNTIYF
TRBJ2-7,NA,15,TRBV2,TRBD1,TGTGCCAGCAGCGCCGGGACAGCTATGACCTACGAGCAGTACTTC,CASSAGTAMTYEQYF
TRBJ2-1,NA,11,TRBV29-1,NA,TGCAGCGGTCGACAGTACAATGAGCAGTTCTTC,CSGRQYNEQFF
TRBJ2-1,NA,16,TRBV12-5,NA,TGTGCTAGTGGTTTGGCGGGGACGACGCCGGTCCATGAGCAGTTCTTC,CASGLAGTTPVHEQFF
TRBJ2-4,NA,17,TRBV5-1,NA,TGCGCCAGCAGCTTGGGGGACAACTTACTAGCCAAAAACATTCAGTACTTC,CASSLGDNLLAKNIQYF
TRBJ2-2,NA,15,TRBV11-2,NA,TGTGCCAGCAGCTTAGTTCCGACAGTTCCCGGGGAGCTGTTTTTT,CASSLVPTVPGELFF
TRBJ1-6,NA,15,TRBV30,NA,TGTGCCTGGAGTGGCCCCGGAACCTATAATTCACCCCTCCACTTT,CAWSGPGTYNSPLHF
TRBJ1-6,NA,15,TRBV2,TRBD1,TGTGCCAGCAGTGGACAGGGGGCGCTTAATTCACCCCTCCACTTT,CASSGQGALNSPLHF
TRBJ1-1,NA,14,TRBV28,NA,TGTGCCAGCAGTTTTCAGGGGTGGTCCACTGAAGCTTTCTTT,CASSFQGWSTEAFF
TRBJ1-6,NA,13,TRBV19,NA,TGTGCCAGTAGGACTCCGGCGATAGGGTCCCTCCACTTT,CASRTPAIGSLHF
TRBJ2-7,NA,14,TRBV7-6,NA,TGTGCCAGCAGCCCCGAACCAGGAATCTACGAGCAGTACTTC,CASSPEPGIYEQYF
TRBJ1-6,NA,15,TRBV30,TRBD1,TGTGCCGCGGGACAGGGCCTCTATGATAATTCACCCCTCCACTTT,CAAGQGLYDNSPLHF
TRBJ1-2,NA,14,TRBV19,NA,TGTGCCAGTAGTACCTCCGGCGGGTACTATGGCTACACCTTC,CASSTSGGYYGYTF
TRBJ1-4,NA,13,TRBV2,NA,TGTGCCAGCAGTGGATCAGGCAGGGAAAAACTGTTTTTT,CASSGSGREKLFF
TRBJ2-2,NA,13,TRBV10-3,NA,TGTGCCATCACAAGCGGTAACACCGGGGAGCTGTTTTTT,CAITSGNTGELFF
TRBJ2-5,NA,16,TRBV5-8,NA,TGTGCCAGCAGCTGGAGGGGACAGCGGGGACAAGAGACCCAGTACTTC,CASSWRGQRGQETQYF
TRBJ2-3,once,11,TRBV2,NA,TGTGCCAGCGGTAGACCAGATACGCAGTATTTT,CASGRPDTQYF
TRBJ1-1,NA,15,TRBV25-1,TRBD1,TGTGCCAGCAGTGAAGGGGACAGGGGATACACTGAAGCTTTCTTT,CASSEGDRGYTEAFF
TRBJ2-1,NA,15,TRBV6-1,NA,TGTGCCAGCAGTGAACGGGGGATTCAGAGGGATGAGCAGTTCTTC,CASSERGIQRDEQFF
TRBJ1-6,NA,16,TRBV12-5,TRBD1,TGTGCTAGTGGTTTGAGGACAGGGGACACCCTTTCACCCCTCCACTTT,CASGLRTGDTLSPLHF
TRBJ1-5,NA,12,TRBV29-1,NA,TGCAGCGTTGTGGATCCCGGGAGGCCCCAGCATTTT,CSVVDPGRPQHF
TRBJ1-4,NA,15,TRBV28,NA,TGTGCCAGTTCCCCCGGCGGGGGAGTTAATGAAAAACTGTTTTTT,CASSPGGGVNEKLFF
TRBJ2-7,NA,15,TRBV6-5,TRBD1,TGTGCCAGCAGTTACTCTTGGGACAGGGGGTACGAGCAGTACTTC,CASSYSWDRGYEQYF
TRBJ1-5,NA,15,TRBV7-2,NA,TGTGCCAGCAGCTCCGCCGCCGGCGCCAATCAGCCCCAGCATTTT,CASSSAAGANQPQHF
TRBJ2-1,once,15,TRBV6-4,TRBD2,TGTGCCAGCAGTGCCGGGACTAGCGGGGGCAATGAGCAGTTCTTC,CASSAGTSGGNEQFF
TRBJ1-2,NA,14,TRBV6-6,NA,TGTGCCAGCACCCGACAGGCGACGAACTATGGCTACACCTTC,CASTRQATNYGYTF
TRBJ2-6,NA,17,TRBV5-1,NA,TGCGCCAGCAGCTTGGGGTTCGGGACCTCTGGGGCCAACGTCCTGACTTTC,CASSLGFGTSGANVLTF
TRBJ1-1,NA,11,TRBV5-1,NA,TGCCTGTCCCAGCAAGGGGAGAAAGCTTTCTTT,CLSQQGEKAFF
TRBJ1-1,once,15,TRBV5-1,NA,TGCGCCAGCAGCTTAGTGGCAATGATGAACACTGAAGCTTTCTTT,CASSLVAMMNTEAFF
TRBJ2-5,NA,14,TRBV9,TRBD1,TGTGCCAGCAGCGTAGAAGGGGGCCGAGAGACCCAGTACTTC,CASSVEGGRETQYF
TRBJ1-5,NA,13,TRBV6-6,NA,TGTGCCAGCTACGGCGATAGCAATCAGCCCCAGCATTTT,CASYGDSNQPQHF
TRBJ2-5,NA,14,TRBV10-3,TRBD1,TGTGCCATTAGCGGGACAGGGGGTCAAGAGACCCAGTACTTC,CAISGTGGQETQYF
TRBJ1-4,once,13,TRBV5-1,NA,TGCGCCAGCAGCTCGGATACGAATGAAAAACTGTTTTTT,CASSSDTNEKLFF
TRBJ1-1,NA,16,TRBV5-3,NA,TGTGCCAGAAGCAACCGGGCCCCGTCAGGAGGGACTGAAGCTTTCTTT,CARSNRAPSGGTEAFF
TRBJ2-2,NA,18,TRBV7-2,NA,TGTGCCAGCAGCTTAGAGGGCGTTACCTCCCTGATCACCGGGGAGCTGTTTTTT,CASSLEGVTSLITGELFF
TRBJ1-1,NA,14,TRBV29-1,NA,TGCAGCGTTGATCCGTGGGGGAGTGGCACTGAAGCTTTCTTT,CSVDPWGSGTEAFF
TRBJ1-2,NA,13,TRBV2,TRBD1,TGTGCCAGCACCCCCGACAGGGACTATGGCTACACCTTC,CASTPDRDYGYTF
TRBJ1-2,few,13,TRBV18,NA,TGTGCCAGCTCAGCCCGAAAGGGGCCTGGCTACACCTTC,CASSARKGPGYTF
TRBJ2-3,NA,12,TRBV6-6,NA,TGTGCCAGCAGTCGCGGATATAATACGCAGTATTTT,CASSRGYNTQYF
TRBJ1-6,few,14,TRBV5-6,TRBD1,TGTGCCAGCAGCTTGGAACAGGGGAATTCACCCCTCCACTTT,CASSLEQGNSPLHF